Shown below are 6 T cell receptor beta chains from a single sample sequenced in a study of cytomegalovirus exposure and HLA in healthy donors. PCR was performed using 60 Vbeta and 13 Jbeta primers. The table came from immunoSEQ multiplex PCR; TCRdb's copy has only in-frame clones and leaves some out. This sample yields about 150,000 clones, of which 60% to 85% are seen a single time; more than 10% belongs to the top ten. The sample comprised PBMCs. These receptor sequences come from a man in his forties in good health and CMV-seropositive.

This clone came up once. The chain recombines TRBV5-6 with TRBJ1-2; no firm D call. Germline V CDR1 and CDR2: SGHDT, YYEEEE. V lost 4 bases and J 1 base, leaving 11 bases between the germline ends. CDR3 length equals 14 residues. Written as DNA, the CDR3 is TGTGCCAGCAGCCCCCGGGCGGGTAACTATGGCTACACCTTC. Amino acid sequence: CASSPRAGNYGYTF.

The chain uses TRBV7-2 and TRBJ1-1, with D maybe TRBD1 (5 bases). The CDR3 runs 16 residues. Trimming left V 0 bases short and J 2 bases short, with 13 bases between. Germline V gene data show CDR1 as SGHTA and CDR2 as FQGNSA. DNA of the CDR3: TGTGCCAGCAGCTTAGCGCCTATGGGGCTTAACACTGAAGCTTTCTTT. It yields the protein CASSLAPMGLNTEAFF.

The rearrangement uses TRBV7-2 and TRBJ2-7; 7 nucleotides line up with TRBD2. Germline V gene sequence: CDR1 SGHTA, CDR2 FQGNSA. The CDR3 contains 15 residues. The junction had 7 bases not matched to a gene; V was cut back by 5 bases and J by 0 bases. For the CDR3, the DNA is TGTGCCAGCAGCCCTAGCGGAAAGAGCTCCTACGAGCAGTACTTC. It specifies CASSPSGKSSYEQYF.

The gene calls are TRBV7-2 and TRBJ2-1; 8 bases are a match to TRBD2. J was trimmed by 0 bases and V by 1 base; bases with no gene match: 2. Per the germline V gene, CDR1 is SGHTA and CDR2 is FQGNSA. The CDR3 spans 16 residues. The CDR3 reads CASSLVSGSSYNEQFF. In nucleotides, the CDR3 is TGTGCCAGCAGCTTAGTCAGCGGGAGCTCCTACAATGAGCAGTTCTTC. The entire variable domain, with the rest obtained from reference TRBV7-2 and TRBJ2-1, is as follows: GAGVSQSPSNKVTEKGKDVELRCDPISGHTALYWYRQSLGQGLEFLIYFQGNSAPDKSGLPSDRFSAERTGGSVSTLTIQRTQQEDSAVYLCASSLVSGSSYNEQFFGPGTRLTVL.

V and J are TRBV6-1 and TRBJ2-3; 8 bases line up with TRBD2. V shed 0 bases and J 6 bases; nucleotides not matched to a gene: 8. There are 16 residues in the CDR3. Germline CDR1 reads MNHNS; CDR2 reads SASEGT. CDR3 in amino acids: CASSEAGGTSVDTQYF. In DNA form, the CDR3 reads TGTGCCAGCAGTGAAGCGGGGGGGACTAGTGTGGATACGCAGTATTTT.

This chain connects TRBV21-1 to TRBJ1-5; the D segment call TRBD1 is taken from the table without a DNA check. TRBV21-1 is noted as a pseudogene. The CDR3 runs to 17 residues. This CDR3 is CAPRAGQRRYSNQPQHF. The CDR3 DNA is TGTGCCCCCCGGGCTGGACAGCGGAGATATAGCAATCAGCCCCAGCATTTT.